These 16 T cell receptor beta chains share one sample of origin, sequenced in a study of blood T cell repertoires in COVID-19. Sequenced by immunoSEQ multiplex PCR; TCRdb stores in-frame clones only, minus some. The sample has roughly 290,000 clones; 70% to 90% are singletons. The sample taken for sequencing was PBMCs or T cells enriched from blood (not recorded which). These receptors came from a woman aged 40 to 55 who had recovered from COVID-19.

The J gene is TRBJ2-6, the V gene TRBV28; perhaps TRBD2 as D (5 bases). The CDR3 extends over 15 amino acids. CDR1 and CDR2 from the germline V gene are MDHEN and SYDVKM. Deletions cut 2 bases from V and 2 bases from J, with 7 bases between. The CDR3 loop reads CASSLPGTGANVLTF. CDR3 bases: TGTGCCAGCAGTTTACCGGGAACTGGGGCCAACGTCCTGACTTTC. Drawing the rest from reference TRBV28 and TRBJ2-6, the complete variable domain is DVKVTQSSRYLVKRTGEKVFLECVQDMDHENMFWYRQDPGLGLRLIYFSYDVKMKEKGDIPEGYSVSREKKERFSLILESASTNQTSMYLCASSLPGTGANVLTFGAGSRLTVL.

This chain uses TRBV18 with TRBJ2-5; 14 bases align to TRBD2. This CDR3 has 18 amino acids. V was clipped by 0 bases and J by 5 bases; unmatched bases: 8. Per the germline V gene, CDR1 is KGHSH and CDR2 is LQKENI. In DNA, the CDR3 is TGTGCCAGCTCACCACCGTCGGGACTAGCGGGAGATTTCGAGACCCAGTACTTC. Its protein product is CASSPPSGLAGDFETQYF.

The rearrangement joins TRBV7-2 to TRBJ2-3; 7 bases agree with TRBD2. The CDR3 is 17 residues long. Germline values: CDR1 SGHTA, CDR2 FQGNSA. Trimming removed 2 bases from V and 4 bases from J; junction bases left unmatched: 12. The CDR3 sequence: CASSLQAGESLADTQYF. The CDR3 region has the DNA TGTGCCAGCAGCTTACAGGCGGGAGAGAGCCTCGCAGATACGCAGTATTTT. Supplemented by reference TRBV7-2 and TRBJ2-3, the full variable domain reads GAGVSQSPSNKVTEKGKDVELRCDPISGHTALYWYRQSLGQGLEFLIYFQGNSAPDKSGLPSDRFSAERTGGSVSTLTIQRTQQEDSAVYLCASSLQAGESLADTQYFGPGTRLTVL.

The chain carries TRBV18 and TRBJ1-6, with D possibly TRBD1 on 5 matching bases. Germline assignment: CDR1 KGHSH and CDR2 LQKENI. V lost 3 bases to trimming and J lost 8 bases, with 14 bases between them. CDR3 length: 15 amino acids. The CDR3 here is CASSPSGVPHSPLHF. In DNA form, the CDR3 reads TGTGCCAGCTCACCTTCGGGGGTCCCGCATTCACCCCTCCACTTT.

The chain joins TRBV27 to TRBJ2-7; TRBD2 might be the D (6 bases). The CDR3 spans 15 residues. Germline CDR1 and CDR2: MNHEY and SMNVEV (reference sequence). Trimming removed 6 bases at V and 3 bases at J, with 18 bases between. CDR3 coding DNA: TGTGCCAGCAGATCGACCGGGACTGGCCACTACGAGCAGTACTTC. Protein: CASRSTGTGHYEQYF.

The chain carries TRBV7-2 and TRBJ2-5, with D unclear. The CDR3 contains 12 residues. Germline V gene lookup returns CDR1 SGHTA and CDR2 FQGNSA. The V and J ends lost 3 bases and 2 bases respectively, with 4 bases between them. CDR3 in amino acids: CASSFSQETQYF. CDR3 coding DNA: TGTGCCAGCAGCTTCTCTCAAGAGACCCAGTACTTC.

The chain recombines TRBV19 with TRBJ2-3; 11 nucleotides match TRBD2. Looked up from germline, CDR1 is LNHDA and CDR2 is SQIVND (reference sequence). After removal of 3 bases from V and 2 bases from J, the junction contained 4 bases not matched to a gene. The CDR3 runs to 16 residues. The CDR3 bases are TGTGCCAGTAGTATCCTAGCGGGAGGACCCACAGATACGCAGTATTTT. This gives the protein CASSILAGGPTDTQYF.

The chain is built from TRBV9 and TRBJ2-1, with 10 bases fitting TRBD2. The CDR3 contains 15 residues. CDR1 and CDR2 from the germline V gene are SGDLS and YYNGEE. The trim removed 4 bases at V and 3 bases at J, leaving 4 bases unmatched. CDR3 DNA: TGTGCCAGCAGCTCCGGACTAGCGGACTACAATGAGCAGTTCTTC. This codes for CASSSGLADYNEQFF.

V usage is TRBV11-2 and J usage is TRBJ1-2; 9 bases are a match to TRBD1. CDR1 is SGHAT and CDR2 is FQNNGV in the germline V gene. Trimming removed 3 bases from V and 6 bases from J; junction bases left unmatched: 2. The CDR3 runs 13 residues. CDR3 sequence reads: CASSFRQGDGYTF. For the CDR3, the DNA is TGTGCCAGCAGCTTCCGACAGGGGGATGGCTACACCTTC.

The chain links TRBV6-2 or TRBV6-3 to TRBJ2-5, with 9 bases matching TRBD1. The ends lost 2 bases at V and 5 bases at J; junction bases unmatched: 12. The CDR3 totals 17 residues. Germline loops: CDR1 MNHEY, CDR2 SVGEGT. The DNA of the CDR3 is TGTGCCAGCAGTTACCAGACCGGGACAGGGACCCACGAGACCCAGTACTTC. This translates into CASSYQTGTGTHETQYF.

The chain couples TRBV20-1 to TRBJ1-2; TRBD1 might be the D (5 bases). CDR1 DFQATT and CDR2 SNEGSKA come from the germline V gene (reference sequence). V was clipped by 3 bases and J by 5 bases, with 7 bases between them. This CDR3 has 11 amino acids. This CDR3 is CSASKGYGYTF. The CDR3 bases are TGCAGTGCTAGTAAGGGGTATGGCTACACCTTC.

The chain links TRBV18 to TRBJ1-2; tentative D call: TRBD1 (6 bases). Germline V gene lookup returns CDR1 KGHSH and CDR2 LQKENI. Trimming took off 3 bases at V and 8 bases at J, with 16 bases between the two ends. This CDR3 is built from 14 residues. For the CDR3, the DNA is TGTGCCAGCTCACCGACAGGTATCTATGGAGGCTACACCTTC. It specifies CASSPTGIYGGYTF.

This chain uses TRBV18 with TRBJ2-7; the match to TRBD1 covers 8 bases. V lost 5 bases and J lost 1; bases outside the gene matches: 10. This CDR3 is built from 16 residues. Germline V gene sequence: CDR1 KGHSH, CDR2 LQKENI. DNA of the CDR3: TGTGCCAGCTCAGGGTCAGGGGGCGGACCTTCCTACGAGCAGTACTTC. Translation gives CASSGSGGGPSYEQYF.

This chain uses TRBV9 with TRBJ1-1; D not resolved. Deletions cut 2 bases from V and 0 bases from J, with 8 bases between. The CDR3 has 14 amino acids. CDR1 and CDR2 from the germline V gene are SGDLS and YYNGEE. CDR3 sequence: CASSVRPLNTEAFF. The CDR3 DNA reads TGTGCCAGCAGCGTCAGGCCCTTGAACACTGAAGCTTTCTTT.

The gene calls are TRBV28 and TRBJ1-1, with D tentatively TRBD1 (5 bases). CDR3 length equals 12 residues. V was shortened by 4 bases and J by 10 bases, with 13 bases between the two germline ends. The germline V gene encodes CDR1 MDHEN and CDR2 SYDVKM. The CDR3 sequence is CASSSPGFRAFF. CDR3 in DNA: TGTGCCAGCAGTTCCCCAGGGTTCCGAGCTTTCTTT.

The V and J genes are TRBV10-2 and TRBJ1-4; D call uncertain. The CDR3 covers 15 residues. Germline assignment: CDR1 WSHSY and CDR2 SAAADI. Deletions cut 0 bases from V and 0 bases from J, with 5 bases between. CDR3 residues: CASSESAATNEKLFF. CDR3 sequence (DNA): TGCGCCAGCAGTGAGTCGGCAGCAACTAATGAAAAACTGTTTTTT.